The clone carrying this T cell receptor (beta chain) has ten or more counts. This sample stems from a study of early T cells in non-severe SARS-CoV-2 infection. This CDR3 comprises 16 residues. With 5 bases clipped from V and 2 bases from J, the junction kept 7 bases outside the gene matches. Germline V gene lookup returns CDR1 SGHAT and CDR2 FQNNGV. From the 5' RACE reads, TCRdb called clonotypes with MiXCR, one entry per CDR3 protein. In the table there are 60,000 to 80,000 distinct CDR3 sequences, 12% of which are singletons. V is TRBV11-2 and J is TRBJ2-1; 9 positions agree with TRBD2. Sequencing used whole blood. The TCR originated in an adult who was a healthcare worker with PCR-confirmed SARS-CoV-2 infection or an uninfected control (not recorded which). CDR3 coding DNA: TGTGCCAGCAGCCAATGGGCTAGCGGGACCTACAATGAGCAGTTCTTC. Its translation is CASSQWASGTYNEQFF.